The present T cell receptor beta chain was sequenced within a study of immune cell composition in non-small cell lung cancer. This CDR3 spans 17 amino acids. J was trimmed by 7 bases and V by 1 base; bases with no gene match: 10. From germline, CDR1 is SEHNR and CDR2 FQNEAQ (reference sequence). The repertoire was sequenced with immunoSEQ multiplex PCR; TCRdb's copy has only in-frame clones and lacks some. The sample lists approximately 11,000 clones; under 65% were seen once. This clone was seen only a few times. This clonotype was sampled from a human donor with non-small cell lung cancer. The V and J genes are TRBV7-9 and TRBJ2-7; 13 bases map to TRBD2. Sequenced input: lung tumor tissue. Here the CDR3 DNA reads TGTGCCAGCAGCTTAGGAGCCGGGACTAGCGGGACTGGGGAGCAGTACTTC. Translated, it gives CASSLGAGTSGTGEQYF.